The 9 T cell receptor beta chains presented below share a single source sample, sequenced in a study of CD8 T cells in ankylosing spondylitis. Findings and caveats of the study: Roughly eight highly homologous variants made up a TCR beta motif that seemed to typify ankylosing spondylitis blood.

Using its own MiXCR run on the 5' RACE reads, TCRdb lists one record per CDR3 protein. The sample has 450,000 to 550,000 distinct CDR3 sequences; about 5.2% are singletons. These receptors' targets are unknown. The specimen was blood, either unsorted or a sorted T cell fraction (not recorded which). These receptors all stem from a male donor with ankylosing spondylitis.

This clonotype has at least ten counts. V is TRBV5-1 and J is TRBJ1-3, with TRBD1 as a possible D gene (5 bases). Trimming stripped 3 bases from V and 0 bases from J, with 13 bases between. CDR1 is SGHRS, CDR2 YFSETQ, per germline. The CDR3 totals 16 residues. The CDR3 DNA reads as TGCGCCAGCAGCTCCCAGGGCCCAAACTCTGGAAACACCATATATTTT. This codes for CASSSQGPNSGNTIYF.

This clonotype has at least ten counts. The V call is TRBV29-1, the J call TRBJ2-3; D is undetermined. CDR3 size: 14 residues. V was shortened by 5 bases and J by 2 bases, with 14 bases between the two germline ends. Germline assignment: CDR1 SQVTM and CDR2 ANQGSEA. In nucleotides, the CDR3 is TGCAGCGTTAAACGGATCGACCCCACAGATACGCAGTATTTT. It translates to CSVKRIDPTDTQYF.

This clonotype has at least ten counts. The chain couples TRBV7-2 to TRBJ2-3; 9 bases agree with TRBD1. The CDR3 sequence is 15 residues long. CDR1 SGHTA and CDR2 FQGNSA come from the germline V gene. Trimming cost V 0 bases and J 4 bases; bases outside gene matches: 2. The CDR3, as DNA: TGTGCCAGCAGCTTAGCGACAGGGGGGGCAGATACGCAGTATTTT. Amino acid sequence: CASSLATGGADTQYF.

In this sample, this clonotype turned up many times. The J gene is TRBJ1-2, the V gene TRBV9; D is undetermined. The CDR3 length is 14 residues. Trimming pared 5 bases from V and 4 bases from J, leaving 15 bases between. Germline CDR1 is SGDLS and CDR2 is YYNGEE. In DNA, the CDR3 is TGTGCCAGCAGAACTCTGGGTTTCGGCTATGGCTACACCTTC. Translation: CASRTLGFGYGYTF.

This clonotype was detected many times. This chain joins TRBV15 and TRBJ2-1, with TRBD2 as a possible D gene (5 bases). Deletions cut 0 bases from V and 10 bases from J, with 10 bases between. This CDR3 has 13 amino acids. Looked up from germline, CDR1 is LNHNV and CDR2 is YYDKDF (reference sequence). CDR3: CATSRDWRPEQFF. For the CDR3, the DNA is TGTGCCACCAGCAGAGATTGGAGGCCGGAGCAGTTCTTC.

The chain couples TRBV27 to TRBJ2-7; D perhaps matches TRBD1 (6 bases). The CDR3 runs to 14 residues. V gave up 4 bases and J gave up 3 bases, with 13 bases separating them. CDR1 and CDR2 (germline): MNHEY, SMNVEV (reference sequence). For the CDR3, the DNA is TGTGCCAGCAGTTCCCGGGACACCCTCTACGAGCAGTACTTC. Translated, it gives CASSSRDTLYEQYF.

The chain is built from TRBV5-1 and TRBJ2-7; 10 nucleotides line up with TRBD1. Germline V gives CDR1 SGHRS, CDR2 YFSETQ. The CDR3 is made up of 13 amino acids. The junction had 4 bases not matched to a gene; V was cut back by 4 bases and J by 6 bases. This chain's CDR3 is CASSVWTGGEQYF. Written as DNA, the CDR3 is TGCGCCAGCAGCGTATGGACAGGGGGCGAGCAGTACTTC.

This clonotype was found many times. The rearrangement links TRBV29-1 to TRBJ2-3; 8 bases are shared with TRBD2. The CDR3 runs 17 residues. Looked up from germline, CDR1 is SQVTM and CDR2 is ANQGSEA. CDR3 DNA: TGCAGTCTCGGGGCGGGAGGACGACTCGGAGCCACAGATACGCAGTATTTT. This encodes CSLGAGGRLGATDTQYF.

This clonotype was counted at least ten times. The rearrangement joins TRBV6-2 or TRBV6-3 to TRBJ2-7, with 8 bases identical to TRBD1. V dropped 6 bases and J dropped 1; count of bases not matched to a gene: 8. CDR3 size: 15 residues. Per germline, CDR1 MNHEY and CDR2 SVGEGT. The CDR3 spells CASRERDRPSYEQYF. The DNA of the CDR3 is TGTGCCAGCAGAGAGAGGGACAGGCCATCCTACGAGCAGTACTTC.